The clone carrying this T cell receptor beta chain has a single count. Its specificity is not known. This entry comes from a study of cytomegalovirus exposure and HLA in healthy donors. Study-level points and caveats: Equally common other TCR beta chains were less clonally expanded than HLA-associated ones, a later analysis found. Sequencing likely caused a cluster of highly shared sequence variants. In an earlier analysis, in 587 donors, most V segments appeared productive either ~90% or ~30% of the time.

The primer mix had 60 Vbeta and 13 Jbeta primers. The repertoire was sequenced with immunoSEQ multiplex PCR; TCRdb's copy has only in-frame clones and lacks some. The repertoire holds over 150,000 clones, with about 80% as singletons. The length of the CDR3 is 16 residues. J gave up 2 bases and V 8 bases, and 12 bases lay outside the gene matches. Germline lookup yields CDR1 MNHEY and CDR2 SMNVEV (reference sequence). The J gene is TRBJ1-1, the V gene TRBV27; 9 bases fit TRBD1. This clonotype was obtained from a woman in her forties or fifties in good health and CMV-seropositive. The specimen was PBMCs. CDR3 coding DNA: TGTGCCAGCGGTGCCCCTGGGACAGGGCTAAACACTGAAGCTTTCTTT. It codes for CASGAPGTGLNTEAFF.